A selection of T cell receptor beta chains follows, all from one sample in a study of regulatory T cells in long-lasting Graves disease. Using its own MiXCR run on the multiplex PCR reads, TCRdb lists one record per CDR3 protein. The sample has 400,000 or so distinct CDR3 sequences; around 20% are singletons. Sequencing was performed on peripheral blood mononuclear cells (PBMCs), taken when the disease was refractory, from a patient treated with antithyroid drugs. Receptors were obtained from a female donor with Graves disease. The CDR3 runs from the conserved cysteine through the conserved F or W. The order of the fields is J gene, D gene, V gene, CDR3 length, clone size, CDR3 protein, CDR3 DNA. A D gene is named only where the DNA matches it firmly. Some rows have no size entry. The others give once, few or many, or a class for an expanded clone.

TRBJ1-1 TRBD1 TRBV5-5 14 NA CASSPPPGGTEAFF TGTGCCAGCAGCCCCCCCCCAGGGGGCACTGAAGCTTTCTTT
TRBJ2-1 NA TRBV29-1 14 NA CSVDGTPSYNEQFF TGCAGCGTTGATGGGACACCCTCCTACAATGAGCAGTTCTTC
TRBJ1-2 NA TRBV20-1 14 NA CSASPMQLTSGYTF TGCAGTGCTAGCCCAATGCAATTAACCTCTGGCTACACCTTC
TRBJ1-6 TRBD1 TRBV5-4 15 few CASSLRDRFNSPLHF TGTGCCAGCAGCCTCCGGGACAGATTTAATTCACCCCTCCACTTT
TRBJ2-1 NA TRBV7-2 17 many CASSFRGGKAPYNEQFF TGTGCCAGCAGCTTTAGGGGTGGGAAGGCCCCCTACAATGAGCAGTTCTTC
TRBJ2-4 NA TRBV7-8 14 few CASSSPPAQNIQYF TGTGCCAGCAGCTCTCCGCCAGCCCAAAACATTCAGTACTTC
TRBJ2-7 NA TRBV6-1 13 few CASSGRQVYEQYF TGTGCCAGCAGTGGCAGACAGGTCTACGAGCAGTACTTC
TRBJ1-2 NA TRBV5-1 14 NA CASSSGLYHADYTF TGCGCCAGCAGCTCGGGGCTTTATCACGCAGACTACACCTTC
TRBJ1-3 TRBD1 TRBV5-1 15 many CASSSKQGAGNTIYF TGCGCCAGCAGCTCTAAACAGGGGGCTGGAAACACCATATATTTT
TRBJ2-5 TRBD1 TRBV25-1 17 few CASSDQGAAKYQETQYF TGTGCCAGCAGTGACCAGGGGGCCGCTAAGTACCAAGAGACCCAGTACTTC
TRBJ2-7 NA TRBV9 14 few CASALGSGSYEQYF TGTGCCAGCGCTTTGGGATCGGGCTCCTACGAGCAGTACTTC
TRBJ2-2 NA TRBV2 16 many CANFAPTASNTGELFF TGTGCCAACTTTGCGCCGACAGCTTCGAACACCGGGGAGCTGTTTTTT
TRBJ1-4 NA TRBV28 12 many CASQTGNEKLFF TGTGCCAGCCAGACGGGAAATGAAAAACTGTTTTTT
TRBJ2-4 NA TRBV9 15 NA CASSVDSSAKNIQYF TGTGCCAGCAGCGTAGACAGTTCCGCCAAAAACATTCAGTACTTC
TRBJ1-2 NA TRBV7-2 17 NA CASSLVSQTGSIYGYTF TGTGCCAGCAGCTTAGTAAGCCAAACCGGGAGTATCTATGGCTACACCTTC
TRBJ1-1 TRBD1 TRBV6-1 15 few CASRPGTGRVTEAFF TGTGCCAGCAGACCCGGGACAGGGAGGGTCACTGAAGCTTTCTTT
TRBJ1-1 TRBD1 TRBV20-1 13 NA CSAQTGEKDAAFF TGCAGTGCCCAAACAGGGGAAAAAGATGCAGCTTTCTTT
TRBJ2-4 NA TRBV5-4 14 NA CASSLGTDGNIQYF TGTGCCAGCAGTCTAGGGACGGATGGAAACATTCAGTACTTC
TRBJ1-2 NA TRBV28 15 many CASTLISRTNYGYTF TGTGCCAGCACCCTTATAAGCAGAACTAACTATGGCTACACCTTC
TRBJ1-4 NA TRBV18 15 many CASSPEGPGGEKLFF TGTGCCAGCTCACCCGAAGGGCCGGGAGGTGAAAAACTGTTTTTT